This passage covers 10 T cell receptor beta chains from one sample sequenced in a study of CD8+ T cells in alopecia areata. It was cDNA, reverse transcribed from extracted RNA, that served as the sequencing template. Measured with immunoSEQ multiplex PCR; TCRdb has only the in-frame clones, and not every one. The sample consists of 150,000 or so clones, roughly 44% of them appearing once. Material for sequencing was CD4+ T cells sorted from blood. The source of these receptors is a human donor with alopecia areata.

This chain links TRBV6-5 with TRBJ2-5; 14 nucleotides agree with TRBD2. The junction had 6 bases not matched to a gene; V was cut back by 10 bases and J by 5 bases. The CDR3 has 14 residues. CDR1 is MNHEY, CDR2 SVGAGI, per germline. The CDR3 DNA follows: TGTGCCACCAGACTAGCGGGAGGGCACGAGACCCAGTACTTC. Protein: CATRLAGGHETQYF.

V gene TRBV6-5 combines with J gene TRBJ2-7; D remains ambiguous. Germline V gene data show CDR1 as MNHEY and CDR2 as SVGAGI. The CDR3 is 11 residues long. Deletions cut 6 bases from V and 3 bases from J, with 6 bases between. The CDR3 bases are TGTGCCAGCAGAGGGAACTACGAGCAGTACTTC. Its translation is CASRGNYEQYF.

CDR3: CASSLGGTSGSADTQYF. The CDR3 DNA reads as TGTGCCAGCAGTCTTGGTGGGACTAGCGGGAGTGCGGATACGCAGTATTTT. The chain is built from TRBV9 and TRBJ2-3, with 14 bases matching TRBD2. Germline CDR1 SGDLS, CDR2 YYNGEE. Unmatched junction bases numbered 11, after V lost 5 bases and J lost 6 bases. The CDR3 is 17 residues long. Filled out from reference TRBV9 and TRBJ2-3, the complete variable domain reads DSGVTQTPKHLITATGQRVTLRCSPRSGDLSVYWYQQSLDQGLQFLIQYYNGEERAKGNILERFSAQQFPDLHSELNLSSLELGDSALYFCASSLGGTSGSADTQYFGPGTRLTVL.

The V gene is TRBV7-8, the J gene TRBJ2-5; 12 nucleotides agree with TRBD2. The CDR3 covers 16 residues. J was trimmed by 4 bases and V by 4 bases; bases with no gene match: 7. Germline loops: CDR1 SGHVS, CDR2 FQNEAQ. The CDR3 DNA follows: TGTGCCAGCAGCTATGACGGACTAGCGGGACTAGAGACCCAGTACTTC. Its protein product is CASSYDGLAGLETQYF.

The V and J genes are TRBV10-3 and TRBJ2-7, with TRBD1 matching over 11 bases. Germline CDR1 reads ENHRY; CDR2 reads SYGVKD. V lost 0 bases to trimming and J lost 5 bases; unmatched junction nucleotides: 6. CDR3 size: 16 residues. The CDR3 DNA is TGTGCCATCAGTGAGTCCTGGACAGGGGGCAAGCACGAGCAGTACTTC. As protein: CAISESWTGGKHEQYF.

The chain recombines TRBV29-1 with TRBJ2-4; D unclear. Per the germline V gene, CDR1 is SQVTM and CDR2 is ANQGSEA. CDR3 size: 15 residues. The V gene lost 2 bases and the J gene lost 0 bases, with 11 bases spanning the gap. Here the CDR3 DNA reads TGCAGCGTTGAACCCCGCCTGGGAGCCAAAAACATTCAGTACTTC. Translation gives CSVEPRLGAKNIQYF.

The chain links TRBV6-5 to TRBJ2-5, with D unclear. There are 11 residues in the CDR3. Germline V gene lookup returns CDR1 MNHEY and CDR2 SVGAGI. Trimming removed 1 base from V and 5 bases from J, with 2 bases in between. The CDR3 region is CASSYWETQYF. In DNA, the CDR3 is TGTGCCAGCAGTTACTGGGAGACCCAGTACTTC.

This clone was seen a handful of times. The chain has TRBV11-3 and TRBJ1-2; D is unresolved. Deletions cut 1 base from V and 8 bases from J, with 8 bases between. CDR3 length: 12 residues. Germline CDR1 is SGHNT and CDR2 is YENEEA. This CDR3 reads CASSLGARGYTF. In nucleotides, the CDR3 is TGTGCCAGCAGCTTAGGGGCGCGAGGCTACACCTTC.

The table lists this clone with a few counts. The rearrangement uses TRBV5-1 and TRBJ2-5, with TRBD1 matching over 9 bases. This CDR3 has 15 residues. Germline V gene data show CDR1 as SGHRS and CDR2 as YFSETQ. V dropped 4 bases and J dropped 2; count of bases not matched to a gene: 6. The CDR3 coding sequence is TGCGCCAGCAGCCCGGTGGGACAGGGTCAAGAGACCCAGTACTTC. It translates to CASSPVGQGQETQYF.

V gene TRBV14 combines with J gene TRBJ1-2, with unresolved D. The germline V gene encodes CDR1 SGHDN and CDR2 FVKESK. CDR3 size: 13 residues. With 4 bases removed from V and 2 bases from J, the gap between germline ends came to 8 bases. DNA for the CDR3: TGTGCCAGCAGCCTTTTTGCCAACTATGGCTACACCTTC. Translation gives CASSLFANYGYTF.